The entry below gives a single T cell receptor beta chain sequence along with its context. Germline CDR1 and CDR2: LNHDA and SQIVND (reference sequence). The CDR3 runs 14 residues. Trimming left V 3 bases short and J 4 bases short, with 12 bases between. The entry originates in a study of blood T cell repertoires in COVID-19. The assay was immunoSEQ multiplex PCR, and TCRdb's table has in-frame clones only and misses some. The sample lists 200,000 to 300,000 clones, over 80% occurring once. This rearrangement joins TRBV19 to TRBJ1-2; perhaps TRBD1 as D (6 bases). The receptor was derived from a woman in her forties with acute or convalescent COVID-19. Sequencing was done on a sample of peripheral blood. The CDR3: CASSMDYRAYGYTF. As DNA, the CDR3 is TGTGCCAGTAGTATGGATTACAGGGCCTATGGCTACACCTTC.